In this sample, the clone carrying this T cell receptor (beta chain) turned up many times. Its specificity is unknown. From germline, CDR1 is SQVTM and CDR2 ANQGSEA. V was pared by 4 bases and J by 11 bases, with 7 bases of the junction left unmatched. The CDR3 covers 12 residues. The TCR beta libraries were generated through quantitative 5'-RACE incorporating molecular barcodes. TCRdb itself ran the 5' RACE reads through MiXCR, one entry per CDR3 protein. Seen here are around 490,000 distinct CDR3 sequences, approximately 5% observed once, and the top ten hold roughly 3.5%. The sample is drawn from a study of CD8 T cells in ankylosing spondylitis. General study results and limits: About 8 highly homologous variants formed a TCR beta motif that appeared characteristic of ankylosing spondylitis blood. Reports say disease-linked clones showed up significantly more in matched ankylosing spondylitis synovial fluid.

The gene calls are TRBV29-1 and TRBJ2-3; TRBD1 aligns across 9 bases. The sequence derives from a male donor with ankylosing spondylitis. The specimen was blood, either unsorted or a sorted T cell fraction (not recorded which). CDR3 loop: CSVGGGQGMQYF. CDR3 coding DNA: TGCAGCGTTGGGGGGGGACAGGGAATGCAGTATTTT.